The next 30 T cell receptor beta chains were all read from a single sample in a study of cytomegalovirus exposure and HLA in healthy donors. Repertoires were generated with immunoSEQ multiplex PCR, while TCRdb's copy carries only in-frame clones and drops some. The repertoire holds 200,000 to 250,000 clones, with around 80% as singletons. Source material: PBMCs. The receptors stem from a woman under 40 in good health and CMV-seropositive.

This chain connects TRBV11-2 to TRBJ2-5; D not certain. The CDR3 loop spans 11 amino acids. Trimming cost V 0 bases and J 4 bases, with 0 bases left between them. Germline V gene data show CDR1 as SGHAT and CDR2 as FQNNGV. CDR3 sequence (DNA): TGTGCCAGCAGCTTAGAAGAGACCCAGTACTTC. Amino acid sequence: CASSLEETQYF. The whole variable domain, filled in from reference TRBV11-2 and TRBJ2-5, reads EAGVAQSPRYKIIEKRQSVAFWCNPISGHATLYWYQQILGQGPKLLIQFQNNGVVDDSQLPKDRFSAERLKGVDSTLKIQPAKLEDSAVYLCASSLEETQYFGPGTRLLVL.

This chain links TRBV7-9 with TRBJ1-1; D is uncertain. Trimming took off 0 bases at V and 3 bases at J, with 8 bases between the two ends. This CDR3 region has 14 residues. Germline CDR1 reads SEHNR; CDR2 reads FQNEAQ (reference sequence). The CDR3 DNA follows: TGTGCCAGCAGCTTAGCGGTCGGTGACACTGAAGCTTTCTTT. Protein: CASSLAVGDTEAFF.

The gene calls are TRBV10-3 and TRBJ2-1; D is ambiguous. The CDR3 length is 16 residues. Trimming left V 3 bases short and J 2 bases short, with 14 bases between. Germline V gene sequence: CDR1 ENHRY, CDR2 SYGVKD. The CDR3 nucleotides are TGTGCCATCAGTGATCTCATCGGGCAACCCTACAATGAGCAGTTCTTC. It encodes CAISDLIGQPYNEQFF.

The chain employs TRBV6-6 and TRBJ2-7, with TRBD1 as a possible D gene (6 bases). The CDR3 has 13 amino acids. Looked up from germline, CDR1 is MNHNY and CDR2 is SVGAGI (reference sequence). Trimming stripped 6 bases from V and 6 bases from J, with 15 bases between. CDR3 DNA: TGTGCCAGCAGCTCACAGGGACGAAGCGAGCAGTACTTC. Residues: CASSSQGRSEQYF.

The rearrangement joins TRBV11-1 to TRBJ1-1; possibly TRBD1 for D (5 bases). V lost 2 bases and J 5 bases, leaving 12 bases between the germline ends. The germline V gene encodes CDR1 SGHAT and CDR2 FQDESV (reference sequence). The CDR3 runs to 14 residues. The CDR3 here is CASSLSQGQTEAFF. The CDR3 DNA reads TGTGCCAGCAGCTTAAGTCAGGGTCAGACTGAAGCTTTCTTT.

This clone has more than one count but fewer than ten. This chain joins TRBV6-1 and TRBJ2-3; possibly TRBD1 for D (6 bases). The V end was cut by 3 bases, the J end by 9 bases, with 10 bases between. The CDR3 totals 12 residues. CDR1 and CDR2 (germline): MNHNS, SASEGT. CDR3 sequence: CASSDSGTTQYF. The CDR3 DNA reads TGTGCCAGCAGTGACTCAGGGACAACGCAGTATTTT.

The V and J genes are TRBV19 and TRBJ1-1, with a weak D call TRBD1 (5 bases). Per the germline V gene, CDR1 is LNHDA and CDR2 is SQIVND (reference sequence). V gave up 4 bases and J gave up 3 bases, with 9 bases separating them. CDR3 length equals 13 residues. The CDR3 DNA sequence: TGTGCCAGTAGTAGGCGGGGGGACACTGAAGCTTTCTTT. It yields the protein CASSRRGDTEAFF.

This clone has only a few counts. V usage is TRBV2 and J usage is TRBJ1-1; D not certain. Germline loops: CDR1 SNHLY, CDR2 FYNNEI. The CDR3 covers 13 residues. Trimming took off 6 bases at V and 3 bases at J, with 11 bases between the two ends. The CDR3: CASRRTGYTEAFF. The CDR3 DNA reads TGTGCCAGCAGAAGAACGGGGTACACTGAAGCTTTCTTT.

The chain links TRBV6-5 to TRBJ1-2; possible D gene TRBD1, 5 bases. The V end was cut by 6 bases, the J end by 8 bases, with 19 bases between. Per germline, CDR1 MNHEY and CDR2 SVGAGI. The CDR3 totals 14 residues. The CDR3 DNA follows: TGTGCCAGCAGGGTCTTGGGTACAGGATGGGGCTACACCTTC. Translating it yields CASRVLGTGWGYTF.

This clone was observed once. This chain uses TRBV6-1 with TRBJ1-2; no firm D call. Looked up from germline, CDR1 is MNHNS and CDR2 is SASEGT. V lost 4 bases and J 7 bases, leaving 10 bases between the germline ends. This CDR3 has 12 residues. The CDR3 is CASSGTAGGYTF. CDR3 nucleotides: TGTGCCAGCAGTGGGACGGCCGGTGGCTACACCTTC.

The V gene is TRBV27, the J gene TRBJ2-3, with D perhaps being TRBD1 or TRBD2 (5 bases each). CDR1 and CDR2 (germline): MNHEY, SMNVEV (reference sequence). V was cut by 3 bases and J by 8 bases, with 15 bases left in between. There are 14 residues in the CDR3. The CDR3 nucleotides are TGTGCCAGCAGTTTGGGCCAGGGAGTTAGTACGCAGTATTTT. Amino acids: CASSLGQGVSTQYF.

This clone was observed once. CDR3 in amino acids: CAWTSGRSPSYEQYF. The CDR3 DNA reads TGTGCCTGGACTAGCGGGAGATCCCCCTCCTACGAGCAGTACTTC. This sequence joins TRBV30 and TRBJ2-7; 10 nucleotides agree with TRBD2. The CDR3 extends over 15 amino acids. Germline CDR1 reads GTSNPN; CDR2 reads SVGIG (reference sequence). V dropped 4 bases and J dropped 0; count of bases not matched to a gene: 6.

The chain employs TRBV5-1 and TRBJ2-7; a possible D gene is TRBD2 (6 bases). The germline V gene encodes CDR1 SGHRS and CDR2 YFSETQ. This CDR3 has 19 amino acids. Deletions cut 0 bases from V and 2 bases from J, with 24 bases between. Here the CDR3 reads CASSLVVGLAGTRTYEQYF. The CDR3 coding sequence is TGCGCCAGCAGCTTGGTGGTAGGGCTGGCCGGGACTCGAACCTACGAGCAGTACTTC. The full variable domain, rest sourced from reference TRBV5-1 and TRBJ2-7, is KAGVTQTPRYLIKTRGQQVTLSCSPISGHRSVSWYQQTPGQGLQFLFEYFSETQRNKGNFPGRFSGRQFSNSRSEMNVSTLELGDSALYLCASSLVVGLAGTRTYEQYFGPGTRLTVT.

This chain joins TRBV9 and TRBJ2-2, with D possibly called TRBD1 or TRBD2 (5 bases each). The germline V gene encodes CDR1 SGDLS and CDR2 YYNGEE. V lost 8 bases to trimming and J lost 4 bases, with 12 bases between them. CDR3 length equals 13 residues. The DNA for the CDR3 is TGTGCCAGTGGGGGAGAGGGCACCGGGGAGCTGTTTTTT. Protein product: CASGGEGTGELFF.

This chain connects TRBV9 to TRBJ1-4, with 7 bases that match TRBD1. V was clipped by 3 bases and J by 6 bases; unmatched bases: 8. From germline, CDR1 is SGDLS and CDR2 YYNGEE. The CDR3 is 15 amino acids. The CDR3 sequence: CASSATGTDYEKLFF. Here the CDR3 DNA reads TGTGCCAGCAGCGCCACCGGGACAGATTATGAAAAACTGTTTTTT.

The V and J genes are TRBV27 and TRBJ2-7, with a weak D call TRBD2 (6 bases). CDR1 is MNHEY and CDR2 is SMNVEV in the germline V gene (reference sequence). V lost 3 bases and J lost 5, with 11 bases in between. This CDR3 spans 13 amino acids. CDR3: CASSFDSGDEQYF. CDR3 coding DNA: TGTGCCAGCAGTTTCGACTCGGGGGACGAGCAGTACTTC.

This chain joins TRBV29-1 and TRBJ1-1; D is perhaps TRBD1 (6 bases). Looked up from germline, CDR1 is SQVTM and CDR2 is ANQGSEA. V lost 3 bases and J 4 bases, leaving 12 bases between the germline ends. The CDR3 consists of 13 residues. CDR3 nucleotides: TGCAGCGTTGATAATGGGGGCGGCACTGAAGCTTTCTTT. Protein sequence: CSVDNGGGTEAFF. Full variable domain (outside the CDR3, taken from reference TRBV29-1 and TRBJ1-1): SAVISQKPSRDICQRGTSLTIQCQVDSQVTMMFWYRQQPGQSLTLIATANQGSEATYESGFVIDKFPISRPNLTFSTLTVSNMSPEDSSIYLCSVDNGGGTEAFFGQGTRLTVV.

The chain carries TRBV6-1 and TRBJ1-2, with D possibly being TRBD1 (6 bases). The CDR3 is 14 residues long. V gave up 7 bases and J gave up 4 bases, with 16 bases separating them. Germline V gene data show CDR1 as MNHNS and CDR2 as SASEGT. CDR3 sequence (DNA): TGTGCCAGCACCTCCAGGGGTATGGGCTATGGCTACACCTTC. Its protein is CASTSRGMGYGYTF.

The chain joins TRBV28 to TRBJ1-2, with D perhaps matching TRBD1 (5 bases). The CDR3 is 13 residues long. Deletions cut 2 bases from V and 3 bases from J, with 7 bases between. The germline CDR1 and CDR2 sequences are MDHEN and SYDVKM. CDR3 DNA: TGTGCCAGCAGTTTACGGGGGGACTATGGCTACACCTTC. This sequence encodes CASSLRGDYGYTF.

The gene calls are TRBV19 and TRBJ1-5, with a tentative D call TRBD1 (6 bases). The CDR3 consists of 17 residues. CDR1 LNHDA and CDR2 SQIVND come from the germline V gene (reference sequence). V gave up 5 bases and J gave up 0 bases, with 17 bases separating them. CDR3 coding DNA: TGTGCCAGTAGTTACAGGGCCGCGGAATATAGCAATCAGCCCCAGCATTTT. Its protein is CASSYRAAEYSNQPQHF.

The chain combines TRBV30 with TRBJ1-3, with D hard to call. Germline assignment: CDR1 GTSNPN and CDR2 SVGIG (reference sequence). This CDR3 spans 15 amino acids. V lost 2 bases to trimming and J lost 0 bases, with 11 bases between them. CDR3 coding DNA: TGTGCCTGGAGTTCACCGACGGACTCTGGAAACACCATATATTTT. It encodes CAWSSPTDSGNTIYF. The entire variable domain, with the rest obtained from reference TRBV30 and TRBJ1-3, is as follows: SQTIHQWPATLVQPVGSPLSLECTVEGTSNPNLYWYRQAAGRGLQLLFYSVGIGQISSEVPQNLSASRPQDRQFILSSKKLLLSDSGFYLCAWSSPTDSGNTIYFGEGSWLTVV.

The chain employs TRBV4-3 and TRBJ2-2; TRBD2 matches 9 bases. The length of the CDR3 is 17 residues. CDR1 and CDR2 (germline): LGHNA, YSLEER. V lost 0 bases to trimming and J lost 3 bases; unmatched junction nucleotides: 5. CDR3 residues: CASSQDGVAGDTGELFF. The CDR3, as DNA: TGCGCCAGCAGCCAAGACGGGGTAGCGGGAGACACCGGGGAGCTGTTTTTT.

Concerning this clone itself: Other DNA sequences in the sample encode the same CDR3. The chain has TRBV6-5 and TRBJ1-1; D gene unclear. V gave up 0 bases and J gave up 2 bases, with 4 bases separating them. The CDR3 extends over 13 amino acids. Germline CDR1 MNHEY, CDR2 SVGAGI. The CDR3 nucleotides read TGTGCCAGCAGTTACTCGTTAAACACTGAAGCTTTCTTT. It yields the protein CASSYSLNTEAFF.

In this sample, this clone turned up once. The rearrangement joins TRBV30 to TRBJ1-1; D gene unclear. Germline V lookup: CDR1 GTSNPN, CDR2 SVGIG (reference sequence). The V end lost 0 bases, the J end lost 3 bases, and 8 bases lay between the germline ends. CDR3 length: 13 amino acids. As DNA, the CDR3 is TGTGCCTGGAGTGTAATGGGCCACACTGAAGCTTTCTTT. Residues: CAWSVMGHTEAFF. Drawing the rest from reference TRBV30 and TRBJ1-1, the complete variable domain is SQTIHQWPATLVQPVGSPLSLECTVEGTSNPNLYWYRQAAGRGLQLLFYSVGIGQISSEVPQNLSASRPQDRQFILSSKKLLLSDSGFYLCAWSVMGHTEAFFGQGTRLTVV.

Comments on this clone: Other DNA sequences in this specimen translate into the identical CDR3. The chain combines TRBV5-1 with TRBJ2-1; 12 bases line up with TRBD2. V dropped 4 bases and J dropped 7; count of bases not matched to a gene: 6. CDR1 and CDR2 (germline): SGHRS, YFSETQ. The CDR3 loop spans 15 amino acids. CDR3 protein: CASSPRLAGGNEQFF. As DNA, the CDR3 is TGCGCCAGCAGCCCCCGTCTAGCGGGAGGGAATGAGCAGTTCTTC.

This chain's CDR3 is CASSLDGRELAGDYEQFF. DNA of the CDR3: TGTGCCAGCAGCTTAGATGGAAGGGAACTAGCGGGAGATTATGAGCAGTTCTTC. The V gene is TRBV7-2, the J gene TRBJ2-1; TRBD2 matches 11 bases. The germline V gene has CDR1 SGHTA and CDR2 FQGNSA. The V segment lost 1 base and the J segment 8 bases; nucleotides outside the gene matches: 13. This CDR3 region has 18 residues.

The chain joins TRBV5-1 to TRBJ2-2; the D is unclear. The germline V gene has CDR1 SGHRS and CDR2 YFSETQ. Trimming left V 6 bases short and J 1 base short, with 7 bases between. There are 13 residues in the CDR3. The chain's CDR3 is CASNALNTGELFF. The CDR3 nucleotides read TGCGCCAGCAATGCGCTGAACACCGGGGAGCTGTTTTTT.

The rearrangement uses TRBV4-1 and TRBJ1-1, with D tentatively TRBD1 (5 bases). Germline values: CDR1 MGHRA, CDR2 YSYEKL. With 4 bases removed from V and 0 bases from J, the gap between germline ends came to 9 bases. The CDR3 is 14 residues long. The CDR3 loop reads CASSPWGVNTEAFF. The CDR3 DNA follows: TGCGCCAGCAGCCCGTGGGGGGTGAACACTGAAGCTTTCTTT.

V gene TRBV9 combines with J gene TRBJ2-1; maybe TRBD2 (6 bases). With 4 bases removed from V and 0 bases from J, the gap between germline ends came to 14 bases. The CDR3 length is 16 residues. From germline, CDR1 is SGDLS and CDR2 YYNGEE. CDR3 in amino acids: CASSPGSGSSYNEQFF. The CDR3 DNA reads TGTGCCAGCAGCCCGGGGTCCGGGAGCTCCTACAATGAGCAGTTCTTC.

J is TRBJ2-5 and V is TRBV27; 10 nucleotides align to TRBD1. There are 16 residues in the CDR3. V shed 3 bases and J 5 bases; nucleotides not matched to a gene: 9. CDR1 and CDR2 from the germline V gene are MNHEY and SMNVEV (reference sequence). CDR3 amino acids: CASSFLTGGALETQYF. In DNA, the CDR3 is TGTGCCAGCAGTTTCTTGACAGGGGGCGCGCTGGAGACCCAGTACTTC.